The 19 T cell receptor beta chains listed next were all sequenced from one sample in a study of shared clonotypes between healthy human individuals. Sequencing used immunoSEQ multiplex PCR; TCRdb keeps in-frame clones, though not all of them. The table shows about 1,500,000 clones, with roughly 97% occurring only once. The sequenced sample consisted of naive CD4+ T cells sorted from blood. The subset was: CD45RA+ positively selected. These receptors were taken from a man younger than 40 in good health.

V gene TRBV7-2 combines with J gene TRBJ2-7; 9 nucleotides match TRBD2. The V gene's germline CDR1 is SGHTA and CDR2 FQGNSA. This CDR3 has 13 amino acids. V shed 8 bases, J shed 5 bases, and the junction held 7 bases outside the gene matches. The DNA for the CDR3 is TGTGCCAGCGGAGGCGGGAGGGGGGACGAGCAGTACTTC. Translation: CASGGGRGDEQYF.

The rearrangement joins TRBV5-4 to TRBJ2-1; TRBD1 aligns across 8 bases. Germline loops: CDR1 SGHNT, CDR2 YYREEE (reference sequence). There are 15 residues in the CDR3. The junction had 11 bases not matched to a gene; V was cut back by 3 bases and J by 9 bases. The CDR3 region has the DNA TGTGCCAGCAGCTGGTCAGACAGGGGTGGGAGTGAGCAGTTCTTC. This encodes CASSWSDRGGSEQFF.

This clone was counted once. V is TRBV7-2 and J is TRBJ2-7; possibly TRBD1 or TRBD2 for D (5 bases each). This CDR3 region has 15 residues. From germline, CDR1 is SGHTA and CDR2 FQGNSA. V lost 5 bases, J lost 5 bases, and 19 bases lay in between. CDR3 region: CASSPHWGNLNEQYF. As DNA, the CDR3 is TGTGCCAGCAGCCCCCATTGGGGGAATCTCAACGAGCAGTACTTC.

V is TRBV18 and J is TRBJ1-1, with D possibly being TRBD1 (5 bases). Trimming left V 3 bases short and J 11 bases short, with 16 bases between. CDR1 is KGHSH, CDR2 LQKENI, per germline. This CDR3 has 13 residues. CDR3 sequence: CASSPSHRGGAFF. CDR3 bases: TGTGCCAGCTCACCGAGTCATAGGGGAGGGGCTTTCTTT.

The chain combines TRBV19 with TRBJ2-7, with TRBD1 matching over 7 bases. The ends lost 3 bases at V and 6 bases at J; junction bases unmatched: 5. Germline CDR1 LNHDA, CDR2 SQIVND (reference sequence). The CDR3 runs to 13 residues. The CDR3 protein is CASSIGQALEQYF. The CDR3 region has the DNA TGTGCCAGTAGTATTGGACAGGCCCTCGAGCAGTACTTC.

The CDR3 DNA reads TGTGCCAGCAGCTACCGGGACAGCTCCTACGAGCAGTACTTC. It translates to CASSYRDSSYEQYF. The chain carries TRBV5-6 and TRBJ2-7; 7 nucleotides line up with TRBD1. CDR1 SGHDT and CDR2 YYEEEE come from the germline V gene. This CDR3 region has 14 residues. The ends lost 3 bases at V and 0 bases at J; junction bases unmatched: 3.

This clone was counted a single time. The CDR3 coding sequence is TGTGCCAGCAGCTTGGGCCCGGCGGATGAGCAGTTCTTC. Translated: CASSLGPADEQFF. The V call is TRBV11-3, the J call TRBJ2-1; no clear D. Trimming left V 3 bases short and J 8 bases short, with 11 bases between. The V gene's germline CDR1 is SGHNT and CDR2 YENEEA. CDR3 size: 13 residues.

In its sample, this clone was seen once. This chain uses TRBV5-1 with TRBJ1-1, with D possibly TRBD1 on 6 matching bases. V was trimmed by 2 bases and J by 1 base, leaving 15 bases between them. The CDR3 is 16 amino acids. CDR1 is SGHRS, CDR2 YFSETQ, per germline. The CDR3 bases are TGCGCCAGCAGCTTATATATTTGGACAGAGAACACTGAAGCTTTCTTT. It translates to CASSLYIWTENTEAFF.

The CDR3 spells CASRRIMKAWELFF. In nucleotides, the CDR3 is TGTGCCAGCAGGCGGATAATGAAGGCCTGGGAGCTGTTTTTT. This sequence joins TRBV28 and TRBJ2-2; D is ambiguous. V was trimmed by 6 bases and J by 9 bases, leaving 17 bases between them. CDR1 and CDR2 from the germline V gene are MDHEN and SYDVKM. CDR3 length: 14 residues.

The CDR3 sequence is CASSLVPRLGNTQYF. Here the CDR3 DNA reads TGTGCCAGCAGCTTAGTTCCTAGACTAGGAAATACGCAGTATTTT. The chain uses TRBV11-2 and TRBJ2-3; a weak D match, TRBD2 (6 bases). This CDR3 comprises 15 residues. Between the trimmed V and J ends, which lost 1 base and 7 bases, there was a span of 15 bases. Germline CDR1 SGHAT, CDR2 FQNNGV.

CDR3 loop: CASSVRENTEAFF. In nucleotides, the CDR3 is TGTGCCAGCAGCGTTCGGGAGAACACTGAAGCTTTCTTT. The V call is TRBV7-2, the J call TRBJ1-1; D is uncertain. Trimming cost V 5 bases and J 1 base, with 8 bases left between them. In germline, CDR1 is SGHTA, CDR2 FQGNSA. The CDR3 has 13 residues.

This chain links TRBV6-1 with TRBJ1-2; D may be TRBD1 (6 bases). CDR3 size: 10 residues. Germline values: CDR1 MNHNS, CDR2 SASEGT. CDR3 loop: CAHGQLGYTF. The CDR3 bases are TGTGCTCATGGACAGCTTGGCTACACCTTC.

The CDR3 reads CATNKAAGSSYEQYF. The CDR3 nucleotides read TGTGCCACTAACAAGGCCGCGGGCAGCTCCTACGAGCAGTACTTC. V is TRBV19 and J is TRBJ2-7, with D maybe TRBD2 (5 bases). The CDR3 totals 15 residues. V lost 10 bases and J lost 0, with 19 bases in between. CDR1 and CDR2 from the germline V gene are LNHDA and SQIVND (reference sequence).

The chain combines TRBV5-6 with TRBJ1-2, with D perhaps matching TRBD1 (5 bases). V lost 1 base and J lost 5, with 24 bases in between. This CDR3 has 18 amino acids. CDR1 and CDR2 (germline): SGHDT, YYEEEE. The CDR3: CASSLFRRRGDPSYGYTF. CDR3 nucleotides: TGTGCCAGCAGCTTGTTTCGGAGGCGAGGGGATCCCAGTTATGGCTACACCTTC.

This chain joins TRBV7-2 and TRBJ2-7; 8 nucleotides align to TRBD1. V dropped 0 bases and J dropped 0; count of bases not matched to a gene: 1. This CDR3 region has 15 residues. The germline CDR1 and CDR2 sequences are SGHTA and FQGNSA. CDR3 coding DNA: TGTGCCAGCAGCTTAGCCACAGGGGGCTCCTACGAGCAGTACTTC. This sequence encodes CASSLATGGSYEQYF.

The V call is TRBV19, the J call TRBJ2-5; 8 bases are a match to TRBD2. The CDR3 consists of 16 residues. In germline, CDR1 is LNHDA, CDR2 SQIVND (reference sequence). With V trimmed by 3 bases and J by 4 bases, 10 bases remained unmatched. The CDR3 protein is CASSIAHRLAPETQYF. In DNA, the CDR3 is TGTGCCAGTAGTATCGCACACAGACTAGCGCCAGAGACCCAGTACTTC. Full variable domain (rest looked up from reference TRBV19 and TRBJ2-5): DGGITQSPKYLFRKEGQNVTLSCEQNLNHDAMYWYRQDPGQGLRLIYYSQIVNDFQKGDIAEGYSVSREKKESFPLTVTSAQKNPTAFYLCASSIAHRLAPETQYFGPGTRLLVL.

The chain recombines TRBV27 with TRBJ2-7; TRBD2 matches at 8 bases. CDR3 length: 15 residues. V trimming: 1 base; J trimming: 5 bases; junction bases outside the gene matches: 7. In germline, CDR1 is MNHEY, CDR2 SMNVEV (reference sequence). For the CDR3, the DNA is TGTGCCAGCAGTTTATACTTCGGGAGGGGCAACGAGCAGTACTTC. The encoded protein is CASSLYFGRGNEQYF.

V and J are TRBV9 and TRBJ2-5; maybe TRBD2 (5 bases). The germline CDR1 and CDR2 sequences are SGDLS and YYNGEE. This CDR3 region has 14 residues. Trimming removed 0 bases from V and 2 bases from J, with 8 bases in between. The CDR3 protein is CASSVGWRQETQYF. The DNA for the CDR3 is TGTGCCAGCAGCGTAGGTTGGAGGCAAGAGACCCAGTACTTC.

The CDR3 spells CASTGYAEAFF. CDR3 coding DNA: TGTGCCAGCACCGGGTACGCTGAAGCTTTCTTT. This rearrangement joins TRBV11-2 to TRBJ1-1; D not resolved. This CDR3 has 11 amino acids. Trimming stripped 7 bases from V and 6 bases from J, with 9 bases between. The germline V gene has CDR1 SGHAT and CDR2 FQNNGV.